The entry below gives a single T cell receptor (beta chain) sequence along with its context. Its matching antigen is unknown. This sample stems from a study of OX40 agonist ivuxolimab in advanced cancers. The table came from immunoSEQ multiplex PCR; TCRdb's copy has only in-frame clones and leaves some out. Of some 100,000 clones in the sample, under 95% were seen once. Study observations and caveats: Both CD4+ and CD8+ T cell populations in blood had undergone clonal expansion by week 6 at 0.1 to 3.0 mg/kg.

The source is an adult with an advanced solid tumor such as melanoma, head and neck, liver or kidney cancer. The specimen comprised CD4+ or CD8+ T cells sorted from blood, sampled in a trial of the OX40 agonist ivuxolimab.

The CDR3 nucleotides are TGTGCCAGCAGCTTAGCATATGAGCAGTTCTTC. Its protein product is CASSLAYEQFF. V is TRBV7-9 and J is TRBJ2-1; D not resolved. CDR3 length equals 11 residues. CDR1 and CDR2 (germline): SEHNR, FQNEAQ (reference sequence). V was cut by 0 bases and J by 8 bases, with 2 bases left in between. Complete variable domain (other parts from reference TRBV7-9 and TRBJ2-1): DTGVSQNPRHKITKRGQNVTFRCDPISEHNRLYWYRQTLGQGPEFLTYFQNEAQLEKSRLLSDRFSAERPKGSFSTLEIQRTEQGDSAMYLCASSLAYEQFFGPGTRLTVL.